Each of the 32 T cell receptor beta chains below was sequenced from the same sample in a study of spatial heterogeneity in lung cancer. TCRdb re-called the 5' RACE reads with MiXCR, one entry per CDR3 protein. This sample has 40,000 to 45,000 distinct CDR3 sequences, with 6.8% found just once. Stated time point: sample taken at primary tumor resection. The sequencing used PBMCs, collected at surgery. Receptors originate from a female donor with early-stage non-small cell lung cancer.

This clonotype was observed once. V and J are TRBV29-1 and TRBJ2-3; the D is unclear. Trimming took off 3 bases at V and 0 bases at J, with 13 bases between the two ends. Germline-derived CDR1 and CDR2 are SQVTM and ANQGSEA. There are 15 residues in the CDR3. The DNA of the CDR3 is TGCAGCGTTGAGGGCGCCCCTCCTAGCACAGATACGCAGTATTTT. Translation: CSVEGAPPSTDTQYF.

This clonotype was observed a few times. The J gene is TRBJ2-7, the V gene TRBV7-6; no firm D call. Germline V gene sequence: CDR1 SGHVS, CDR2 FNYEAQ. The V end was cut by 0 bases, the J end by 5 bases, with 8 bases between. The CDR3 has 13 residues. In nucleotides, the CDR3 is TGTGCCAGCAGCTTAGCTGGGATCCACGAGCAGTACTTC. It yields the protein CASSLAGIHEQYF.

To note about this clonotype: A much larger clone sits a single nucleotide away, making a read error possible. The V call is TRBV5-5, the J call TRBJ1-5; no definite D call. CDR1 SGHKS and CDR2 YYEKEE come from the germline V gene (reference sequence). CDR3 length equals 13 residues. The CDR3 reads CVSSPEANQPQHF. The CDR3 DNA is TGTGTCAGCAGTCCCGAAGCCAATCAGCCCCAGCATTTT.

The V gene is TRBV7-9, the J gene TRBJ1-6; D ambiguous. CDR3 size: 14 residues. Trimming removed 6 bases at V and 8 bases at J, with 14 bases between. In germline, CDR1 is SEHNR, CDR2 FQNEAQ (reference sequence). CDR3 coding DNA: TGTGCCAGCAGGTCTAATCGAGGCGATTCACCCCTCCACTTT. Translation: CASRSNRGDSPLHF.

Ten or more counts support this clonotype. The chain employs TRBV5-1 and TRBJ2-2; 9 bases map to TRBD1. The V and J ends lost 4 bases and 3 bases, in that order; junction bases with no gene match: 4. Germline CDR1 SGHRS, CDR2 YFSETQ. The CDR3 is 15 residues long. CDR3 loop: CASSAGTGYTGELFF. CDR3 bases: TGCGCCAGCAGCGCCGGGACAGGGTACACCGGGGAGCTGTTTTTT.

There are a few counts of this clonotype. CDR3 amino acids: CASSFSGGRADTQYF. CDR3 in DNA: TGTGCCAGCAGTTTTAGCGGGGGACGAGCTGATACGCAGTATTTT. V usage is TRBV12-3 or TRBV12-4 and J usage is TRBJ2-3; the match to TRBD2 covers 9 bases. The V and J ends lost 3 bases and 6 bases, in that order; junction bases with no gene match: 7. This CDR3 spans 15 amino acids.

At least ten counts were recorded for this clonotype. The chain combines TRBV5-1 with TRBJ2-1; D possibly corresponds to TRBD2 (5 bases). The germline CDR1 and CDR2 sequences are SGHRS and YFSETQ. The CDR3 is 16 residues long. V was clipped by 3 bases and J by 4 bases, with 17 bases between them. The CDR3, as DNA: TGCGCCAGCAGCTCTTTCCCTGACGGGGTGTACAATGAGCAGTTCTTC. Translating it yields CASSSFPDGVYNEQFF.

This clonotype showed up just a few times. This rearrangement joins TRBV29-1 to TRBJ2-2; the match to TRBD1 covers 10 bases. Germline values: CDR1 SQVTM, CDR2 ANQGSEA. This CDR3 comprises 16 residues. V dropped 5 bases and J dropped 1; count of bases not matched to a gene: 7. CDR3 in DNA: TGCAGCGTTTCCCGGGGACAGGGGTGGAACACCGGGGAGCTGTTTTTT. It encodes CSVSRGQGWNTGELFF.

The V and J genes are TRBV20-1 and TRBJ1-4, with unresolved D. Between the trimmed V and J ends, which lost 1 base and 3 bases, there was a span of 12 bases. The CDR3 totals 15 residues. The V gene's germline CDR1 is DFQATT and CDR2 SNEGSKA (reference sequence). The DNA for the CDR3 is TGCAGTGCTAGAGCGGCGGACGGGGCTAATGAAAAACTGTTTTTT. The encoded protein is CSARAADGANEKLFF.

This clonotype has at least ten counts. The chain links TRBV7-9 to TRBJ2-3, with TRBD2 matching over 11 bases. Per the germline V gene, CDR1 is SEHNR and CDR2 is FQNEAQ (reference sequence). V lost 4 bases and J lost 6; bases outside the gene matches: 12. The CDR3 is 17 residues long. The CDR3 sequence is CASSSLTSGAVMDTQYF. CDR3 sequence (DNA): TGTGCCAGCAGCTCCTTGACTAGCGGGGCGGTTATGGATACGCAGTATTTT.

This clonotype was counted ten times or more. The gene calls are TRBV24-1 and TRBJ1-5, with 8 bases matching TRBD1. The CDR3 is made up of 17 amino acids. Germline lookup yields CDR1 KGHDR and CDR2 SFDVKD. The V segment lost 5 bases and the J segment 5 bases; nucleotides outside the gene matches: 13. The CDR3 is CATSGIDRGLTDQPQHF. The CDR3 DNA follows: TGTGCCACCAGTGGTATCGACAGGGGCCTGACGGATCAGCCCCAGCATTTT.

The chain employs TRBV10-3 and TRBJ2-5; 8 bases agree with TRBD1. V shed 10 bases and J 1 base; nucleotides not matched to a gene: 2. This CDR3 is built from 12 residues. The germline gives CDR1 ENHRY, CDR2 SYGVKD. CDR3 bases: TGTGCCACGCAGGGGGCCCAAGAGACCCAGTACTTC. This encodes CATQGAQETQYF.

V gene TRBV19 combines with J gene TRBJ1-1; unclear D gene. Looked up from germline, CDR1 is LNHDA and CDR2 is SQIVND (reference sequence). The ends were cut back, 5 bases at V and 0 bases at J, with 16 bases in the middle. The CDR3 length is 16 residues. This chain's CDR3 is CASSGSPSTVNTEAFF. In DNA, the CDR3 is TGTGCCAGTAGTGGTTCCCCTTCGACGGTGAACACTGAAGCTTTCTTT.

This clonotype has at least ten counts. The chain joins TRBV6-6 to TRBJ2-5; 8 bases are a match to TRBD2. From germline, CDR1 is MNHNY and CDR2 SVGAGI (reference sequence). V lost 4 bases and J lost 2; bases outside the gene matches: 9. The length of the CDR3 is 16 residues. In DNA form, the CDR3 reads TGTGCCAGCAGTTTCATACTAGCGGCCATACAAGAGACCCAGTACTTC. Residues: CASSFILAAIQETQYF.

This clonotype was found a few times. The V and J genes are TRBV18 and TRBJ2-5; possibly TRBD1 for D (6 bases). The CDR3 extends over 15 amino acids. In germline, CDR1 is KGHSH, CDR2 LQKENI. Between the trimmed V and J ends, which lost 3 bases and 1 base, there was a span of 12 bases. CDR3 amino acids: CASSPRGGLQETQYF. In DNA form, the CDR3 reads TGTGCCAGCTCACCCAGGGGCGGACTCCAAGAGACCCAGTACTTC.

This clonotype turned up a few times. The chain carries TRBV6-2 or TRBV6-3 and TRBJ1-1; possibly TRBD1 for D (6 bases). The CDR3 contains 13 residues. Trimming removed 4 bases from V and 6 bases from J, with 12 bases in between. Looked up from germline, CDR1 is MNHEY and CDR2 is SVGEGT. The CDR3 spells CASSWGASPEAFF. The CDR3 region has the DNA TGTGCCAGCAGTTGGGGGGCCAGCCCTGAAGCTTTCTTT.

This clonotype has ten or more counts. V usage is TRBV6-5 and J usage is TRBJ1-6; D not resolved. The CDR3 totals 13 residues. V lost 5 bases to trimming and J lost 12 bases, with 14 bases between them. CDR1 and CDR2 (germline): MNHEY, SVGAGI. The CDR3 reads CASSPPSTGPLHF. Written as DNA, the CDR3 is TGTGCCAGCAGTCCACCTTCTACTGGACCCCTCCACTTT.

The rearrangement uses TRBV5-1 and TRBJ2-7; tentatively, D is TRBD1 (5 bases). Between the trimmed V and J ends, which lost 4 bases and 6 bases, there was a span of 11 bases. The CDR3 contains 12 residues. CDR1 SGHRS and CDR2 YFSETQ come from the germline V gene. The CDR3: CASSLDSSEQYF. The CDR3 DNA reads TGCGCCAGCAGCCTCGACAGTAGCGAGCAGTACTTC.

This clonotype was seen at least ten times. CDR3 sequence reads: CASSSSGTQKYEQYF. The CDR3 DNA sequence: TGTGCCAGCAGTTCCTCCGGGACACAGAAATACGAGCAGTACTTC. V and J are TRBV6-5 and TRBJ2-7, with a possible D match to TRBD1 (6 bases). The V end lost 4 bases, the J end lost 4 bases, and 17 bases lay between the germline ends. Per germline, CDR1 MNHEY and CDR2 SVGAGI. The CDR3 is 15 amino acids.

This chain connects TRBV12-3 or TRBV12-4 to TRBJ1-1; TRBD1 might be the D (6 bases). V dropped 2 bases and J dropped 3 bases, with 16 bases sitting between them. CDR3 length equals 16 residues. CDR3 bases: TGTGCCAGCAGTTTATGGGGGCTGATGAGTGACACTGAAGCTTTCTTT. Its translation is CASSLWGLMSDTEAFF.

The gene calls are TRBV5-1 and TRBJ2-2, with TRBD2 identical over 12 bases. Trimming at V came to 4 bases and at J to 6 bases, leaving 4 bases not matched to a gene. CDR3 length: 15 amino acids. The germline gives CDR1 SGHRS, CDR2 YFSETQ. The DNA for the CDR3 is TGCGCCAGCAGCATGACTAGCGGGGGACCCGGGGAGCTGTTTTTT. It is translated as CASSMTSGGPGELFF.

The chain is built from TRBV18 and TRBJ2-7; 11 positions agree with TRBD1. Per the germline V gene, CDR1 is KGHSH and CDR2 is LQKENI. V was pared by 3 bases and J by 3 bases, with 4 bases of the junction left unmatched. There are 15 residues in the CDR3. CDR3 loop: CASSPLGQGDYEQYF. The CDR3 bases are TGTGCCAGCTCACCGCTGGGACAGGGGGACTACGAGCAGTACTTC.

Many counts were recorded for this clonotype. The chain links TRBV6-5 to TRBJ2-5; 9 bases agree with TRBD1. This CDR3 contains 13 residues. Germline lookup yields CDR1 MNHEY and CDR2 SVGAGI. V lost 4 bases, J lost 4 bases, and 1 base stayed unmatched. DNA of the CDR3: TGTGCCAGCAGTTGGACAGGGGTAGAGACCCAGTACTTC. Translated, it gives CASSWTGVETQYF.

This clonotype was seen ten or more times. The chain has TRBV6-5 and TRBJ2-7; the D gene is possibly TRBD2 (6 bases). The length of the CDR3 is 14 residues. The ends were cut back, 0 bases at V and 3 bases at J, with 9 bases in the middle. CDR1 is MNHEY, CDR2 SVGAGI, per germline. In DNA form, the CDR3 reads TGTGCCAGCAGTTACTCGCCGGGGGTCTACGAGCAGTACTTC. Its translation: CASSYSPGVYEQYF.

This clonotype was recorded many times. V usage is TRBV24-1 and J usage is TRBJ2-1, with unresolved D. The CDR3 runs 12 residues. Germline V gives CDR1 KGHDR, CDR2 SFDVKD. V was pared by 9 bases and J by 4 bases, with 9 bases between. The CDR3 loop reads CATEAQYNEQFF. Written as DNA, the CDR3 is TGTGCCACCGAAGCCCAGTACAATGAGCAGTTCTTC.

The chain joins TRBV3-1 to TRBJ1-6; D may be TRBD1 (6 bases). The length of the CDR3 is 14 residues. The V gene's germline CDR1 is LGHDT and CDR2 YNNKEL (reference sequence). V lost 5 bases and J 6 bases, leaving 11 bases between the germline ends. This CDR3 reads CASSFTGPNSPLHF. Here the CDR3 DNA reads TGTGCCAGCAGCTTCACAGGGCCTAATTCACCCCTCCACTTT.

The table lists this clonotype with many counts. The V gene is TRBV11-2, the J gene TRBJ1-6; the D is unclear. CDR1 is SGHAT, CDR2 FQNNGV, per germline. Trimming cost V 5 bases and J 6 bases, with 14 bases left between them. CDR3 length: 15 residues. In DNA form, the CDR3 reads TGTGCCAGCAGCGCAAATCAGAACTCTAATTCACCCCTCCACTTT. As protein: CASSANQNSNSPLHF. Full variable domain (rest looked up from reference TRBV11-2 and TRBJ1-6): EAGVAQSPRYKIIEKRQSVAFWCNPISGHATLYWYQQILGQGPKLLIQFQNNGVVDDSQLPKDRFSAERLKGVDSTLKIQPAKLEDSAVYLCASSANQNSNSPLHFGNGTRLTVT.

This clonotype was observed many times. J is TRBJ2-3 and V is TRBV20-1, with D tentatively TRBD2 (6 bases). The V and J ends lost 6 bases and 6 bases respectively, with 16 bases between them. Per germline, CDR1 DFQATT and CDR2 SNEGSKA (reference sequence). The CDR3 has 13 amino acids. The CDR3 DNA is TGCAGTGCAAGGACTACCCCTGGGGATACGCAGTATTTT. Translating it yields CSARTTPGDTQYF.

In this sample, this clonotype turned up many times. V usage is TRBV4-1 and J usage is TRBJ2-3; 13 nucleotides line up with TRBD2. The V and J ends lost 2 bases and 7 bases, in that order; junction bases with no gene match: 6. Germline V gene lookup returns CDR1 MGHRA and CDR2 YSYEKL. The CDR3 is 16 amino acids. The CDR3 is CASSQPGTSGVNTQYF. Here the CDR3 DNA reads TGCGCCAGCAGCCAACCCGGGACTAGCGGGGTAAATACGCAGTATTTT.

The rearrangement links TRBV7-4 to TRBJ2-5; possibly TRBD2 for D (6 bases). The germline V gene encodes CDR1 SGHVT and CDR2 SQSDAQ. V was clipped by 5 bases and J by 2 bases, with 18 bases between them. This CDR3 has 16 amino acids. The CDR3 loop reads CASSPGTSTLQETQYF. CDR3 bases: TGTGCCAGCAGCCCTGGGACTTCTACCTTGCAAGAGACCCAGTACTTC.

This clonotype came up many times. The chain combines TRBV30 with TRBJ1-2; no definite D call. The CDR3 consists of 12 residues. Germline CDR1 is GTSNPN and CDR2 is SVGIG (reference sequence). Trimming pared 7 bases from V and 0 bases from J, leaving 9 bases between. The CDR3 bases are TGTGCCTCCCAACCTACTAACTATGGCTACACCTTC. It codes for CASQPTNYGYTF. The entire variable domain, with the rest obtained from reference TRBV30 and TRBJ1-2, is as follows: SQTIHQWPATLVQPVGSPLSLECTVEGTSNPNLYWYRQAAGRGLQLLFYSVGIGQISSEVPQNLSASRPQDRQFILSSKKLLLSDSGFYLCASQPTNYGYTFGSGTRLTVV.

This clonotype appeared a few times. The J gene is TRBJ1-2, the V gene TRBV9, with D uncertain. The CDR3 runs 17 residues. Germline CDR1 reads SGDLS; CDR2 reads YYNGEE. Trimming left V 0 bases short and J 2 bases short, with 17 bases between. The CDR3 nucleotides read TGTGCCAGCAGCGTAGCGGATACGGCACTATTGAACTATGGCTACACCTTC. This translates into CASSVADTALLNYGYTF. Supplemented by reference TRBV9 and TRBJ1-2, the full variable domain reads DSGVTQTPKHLITATGQRVTLRCSPRSGDLSVYWYQQSLDQGLQFLIQYYNGEERAKGNILERFSAQQFPDLHSELNLSSLELGDSALYFCASSVADTALLNYGYTFGSGTRLTVV.